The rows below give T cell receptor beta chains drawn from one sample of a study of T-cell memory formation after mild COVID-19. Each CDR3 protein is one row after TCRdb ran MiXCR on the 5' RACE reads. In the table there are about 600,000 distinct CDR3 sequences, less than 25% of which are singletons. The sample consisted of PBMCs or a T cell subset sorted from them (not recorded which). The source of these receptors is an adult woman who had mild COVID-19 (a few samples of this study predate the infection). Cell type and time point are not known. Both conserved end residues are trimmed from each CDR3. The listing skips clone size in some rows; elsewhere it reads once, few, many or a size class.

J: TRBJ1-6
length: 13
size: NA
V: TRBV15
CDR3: ATSRGQEKNSPLH

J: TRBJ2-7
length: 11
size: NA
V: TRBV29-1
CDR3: SVEAQGTYEQY

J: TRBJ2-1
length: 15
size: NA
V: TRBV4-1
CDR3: ASSPPPGDSSYNEQF

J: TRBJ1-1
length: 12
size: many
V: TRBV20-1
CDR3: SARDGRGNTEAF

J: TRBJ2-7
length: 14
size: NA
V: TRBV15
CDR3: ATSVPGTESSYEQY

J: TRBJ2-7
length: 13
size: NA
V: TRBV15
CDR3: ATSNFQGGPYEQY

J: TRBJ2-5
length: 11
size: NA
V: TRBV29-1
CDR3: SVRQGDGETQY

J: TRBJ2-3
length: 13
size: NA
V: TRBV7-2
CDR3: ASSLESGRAWSQY

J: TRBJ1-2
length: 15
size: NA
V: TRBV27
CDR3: ASSSHRGTGITYGYT

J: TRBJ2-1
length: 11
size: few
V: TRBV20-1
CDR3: SARYVGGDEQF

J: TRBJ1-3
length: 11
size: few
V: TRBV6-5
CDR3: ASRDGPGNTIY

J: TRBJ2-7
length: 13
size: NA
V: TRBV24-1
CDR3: ATSDLSQPTGEQY

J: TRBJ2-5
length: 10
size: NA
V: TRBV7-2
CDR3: ASSLSFGTQY

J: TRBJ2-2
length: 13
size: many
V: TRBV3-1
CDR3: ASSRRETGSGELF

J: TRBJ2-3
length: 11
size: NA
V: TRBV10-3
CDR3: AISSGGTDTQY

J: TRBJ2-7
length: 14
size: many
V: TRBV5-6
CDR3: ASSLQTLAASYEQY

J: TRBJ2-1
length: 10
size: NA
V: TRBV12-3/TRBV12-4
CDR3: ASSQTVNEQF

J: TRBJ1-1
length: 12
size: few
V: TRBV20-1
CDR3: SATTGLRNTEAF

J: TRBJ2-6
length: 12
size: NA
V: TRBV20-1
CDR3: SAQAGTGANVLT

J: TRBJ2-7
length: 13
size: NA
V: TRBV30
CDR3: AWSVAGQGPYEQY

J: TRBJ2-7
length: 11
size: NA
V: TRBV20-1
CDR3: SANGGSSYEQY

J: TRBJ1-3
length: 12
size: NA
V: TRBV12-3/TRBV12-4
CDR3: ASSLKGYGNTIY

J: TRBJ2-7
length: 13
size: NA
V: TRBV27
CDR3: ASSPGRRVSYEQY

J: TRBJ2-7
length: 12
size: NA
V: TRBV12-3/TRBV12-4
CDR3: ASSLDTSGRVKY

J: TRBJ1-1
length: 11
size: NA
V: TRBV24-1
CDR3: ATSGFQEPEAF

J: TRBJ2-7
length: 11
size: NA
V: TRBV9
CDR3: ASSASGRSEQY

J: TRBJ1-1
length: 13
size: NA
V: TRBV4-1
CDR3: ASSQHTGQNTEAF

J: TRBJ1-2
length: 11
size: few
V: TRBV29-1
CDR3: SVETGAVDGYT

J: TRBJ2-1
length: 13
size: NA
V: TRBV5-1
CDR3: ASSSSWVADNEQF

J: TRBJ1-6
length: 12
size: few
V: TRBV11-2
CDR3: ASSGTAGSSPLH

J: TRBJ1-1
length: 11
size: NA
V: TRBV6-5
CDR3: AAQGHLNTEAF

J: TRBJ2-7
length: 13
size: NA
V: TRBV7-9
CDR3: ASSPVWSAVDEQY

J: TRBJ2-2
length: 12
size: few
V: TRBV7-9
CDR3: ATLDGRNTGELF

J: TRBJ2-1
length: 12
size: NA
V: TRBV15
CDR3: ATKLAGGSNDQF

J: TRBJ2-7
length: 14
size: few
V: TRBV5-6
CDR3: ASSLIGLAVSYEQY

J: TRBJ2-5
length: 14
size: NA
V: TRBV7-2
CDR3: ASSLWDTGPLETQY

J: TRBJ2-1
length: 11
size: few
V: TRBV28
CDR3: ASVSSAYNEQF

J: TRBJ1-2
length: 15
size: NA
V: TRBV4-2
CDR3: ASSPSIVSRRDYGYT

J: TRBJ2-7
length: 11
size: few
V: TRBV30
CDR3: AWSVGLALEQY

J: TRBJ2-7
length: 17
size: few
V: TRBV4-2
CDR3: ASSQDRGLAATSSYEQY

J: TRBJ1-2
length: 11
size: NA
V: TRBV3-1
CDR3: ASGRAGSYGYT

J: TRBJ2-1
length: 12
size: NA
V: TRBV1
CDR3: TSHPSGRLYEQF

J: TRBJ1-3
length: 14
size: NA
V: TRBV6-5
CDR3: ASSPQGLGAGNTIY

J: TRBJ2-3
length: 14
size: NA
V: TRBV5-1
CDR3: ASSLLQGRVTDTQY

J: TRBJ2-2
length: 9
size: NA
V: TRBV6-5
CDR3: ASQSGGELF

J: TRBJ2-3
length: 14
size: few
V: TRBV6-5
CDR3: ASRLAGGTSTDTQY

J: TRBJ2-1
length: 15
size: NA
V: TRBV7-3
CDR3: ASSLEAGVGSYNEQF

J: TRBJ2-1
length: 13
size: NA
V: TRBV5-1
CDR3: ASSPGVRSYNEQF

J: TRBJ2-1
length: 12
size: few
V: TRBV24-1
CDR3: ATSGGTDYNEQF

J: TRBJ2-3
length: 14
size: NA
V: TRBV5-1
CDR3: ASSLAASGSTDTQY

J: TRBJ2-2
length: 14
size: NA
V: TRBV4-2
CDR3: ASSQETGPPTGELF